This TCR beta chain was sequenced during a study of sequential checkpoint blockade in melanoma. Across the study: Arm A got nivolumab then ipilimumab; arm B the reverse, 1:1. Both treatment sequences were followed by maintenance nivolumab.

Germline assignment: CDR1 SEHNR and CDR2 FQNEAQ (reference sequence). Trimming stripped 0 bases from V and 6 bases from J, with 8 bases between. This CDR3 spans 13 amino acids. Indicated treatment: randomized to nivolumab then ipilimumab (arm A) or the reverse (arm B). Live CD3+CD8+ CD19− CD56− cells were sorted from PBMCs. Repertoires were generated with immunoSEQ multiplex PCR, while TCRdb's copy carries only in-frame clones and drops some. Altogether fewer than 15,000 clones are present, approximately 63% being singletons, with the ten largest covering around 23%. The source was CD8+ T cells sorted from blood (inferred from file names), collected from a patient given nivolumab and ipilimumab in sequence. The chain is built from TRBV7-9 and TRBJ1-2, with no clear D. This TCR came from a human donor with melanoma. CDR3 in DNA: TGTGCCAGCAGCTTAGCGTTGGGCCATGGCTACACCTTC. This translates into CASSLALGHGYTF.